The 28 T cell receptor beta chains given below trace back to one sample, sequenced in a study of OX40 agonist ivuxolimab in advanced cancers. The table came from immunoSEQ multiplex PCR; TCRdb's copy has only in-frame clones and leaves some out. The table includes around 70,000 clones, 86% detected once. This specimen was CD4+ or CD8+ T cells sorted from blood, taken in a trial of the OX40 agonist ivuxolimab. These TCRs come from an adult with an advanced solid tumor such as melanoma, head and neck, liver or kidney cancer.

The rearrangement links TRBV19 to TRBJ1-5; no clear D gene. V shed 0 bases and J shed 7 bases, with 7 bases lying between them. Germline V CDR1 and CDR2: LNHDA, SQIVND (reference sequence). The CDR3 loop spans 13 amino acids. CDR3 sequence: CASSIDEGQPQHF. Here the CDR3 DNA reads TGTGCCAGTAGTATAGATGAAGGACAGCCCCAGCATTTT.

This clone was counted between two and nine times. The rearrangement links TRBV7-8 to TRBJ1-2, with TRBD1 as a possible D gene (6 bases). Trimming removed 4 bases from V and 0 bases from J, with 12 bases in between. Germline CDR1 is SGHVS and CDR2 is FQNEAQ. CDR3 length equals 15 residues. In DNA form, the CDR3 reads TGTGCCAGCAGCTCTAGACAGGACCCTAACTATGGCTACACCTTC. Its translation: CASSSRQDPNYGYTF.

The chain links TRBV7-3 to TRBJ2-3, with 8 bases that match TRBD2. The CDR3 runs 15 residues. With V trimmed by 5 bases and J by 4 bases, 8 bases remained unmatched. CDR1 and CDR2 (germline): SGHTA, FQGTGA. CDR3 nucleotide sequence: TGTGCCAGCAGCGGACAAGCGGGAGATGCAGATACGCAGTATTTT. This sequence encodes CASSGQAGDADTQYF.

The rearrangement links TRBV19 to TRBJ1-5; 7 nucleotides line up with TRBD1. Trimming cost V 6 bases and J 6 bases; bases outside gene matches: 5. Germline lookup yields CDR1 LNHDA and CDR2 SQIVND (reference sequence). The CDR3 is made up of 13 amino acids. This chain's CDR3 is CASRTGIGQPQHF. CDR3 nucleotide sequence: TGTGCCAGTAGGACAGGGATAGGTCAGCCCCAGCATTTT. The variable domain in full, with the rest retrieved from reference TRBV19 and TRBJ1-5, is DGGITQSPKYLFRKEGQNVTLSCEQNLNHDAMYWYRQDPGQGLRLIYYSQIVNDFQKGDIAEGYSVSREKKESFPLTVTSAQKNPTAFYLCASRTGIGQPQHFGDGTRLSIL.

The gene calls are TRBV6-6 and TRBJ1-6, with D possibly matching TRBD1 (6 bases). Trimming stripped 4 bases from V and 5 bases from J, with 12 bases between. This CDR3 comprises 15 residues. Germline V gene data show CDR1 as MNHNY and CDR2 as SVGAGI (reference sequence). The CDR3 here is CASSSQGPDNSPLHF. The CDR3, as DNA: TGTGCCAGCAGTTCGCAGGGGCCAGATAATTCACCCCTCCACTTT.

V and J are TRBV5-5 and TRBJ2-2, with D perhaps TRBD2 (6 bases). V lost 5 bases, J lost 3 bases, and 11 bases lay in between. CDR3 length equals 14 residues. Germline values: CDR1 SGHKS, CDR2 YYEKEE (reference sequence). CDR3 DNA: TGTGCCAGCAGTTGGGACTTAGACACCGGGGAGCTGTTTTTT. Its translation is CASSWDLDTGELFF.

This chain uses TRBV27 with TRBJ2-2, with D possibly TRBD2 on 6 matching bases. This CDR3 contains 16 residues. Germline V lookup: CDR1 MNHEY, CDR2 SMNVEV (reference sequence). Trimming shortened V by 4 bases and J by 3 bases, and 15 bases separated the two germline ends. The CDR3 DNA is TGTGCCAGCAGTTATGGAGGGAAGGGAGACACCGGGGAGCTGTTTTTT. Translated: CASSYGGKGDTGELFF.

This rearrangement joins TRBV5-1 to TRBJ2-7; no reliable D call. V was cut by 4 bases and J by 2 bases, with 13 bases left in between. The CDR3 has 14 residues. The germline CDR1 and CDR2 sequences are SGHRS and YFSETQ. The CDR3 nucleotides read TGCGCCAGCAGCCCAGAACTCGGGCCCTACGAGCAGTACTTC. Translation gives CASSPELGPYEQYF. The full variable domain, its missing parts supplied by reference TRBV5-1 and TRBJ2-7, is KAGVTQTPRYLIKTRGQQVTLSCSPISGHRSVSWYQQTPGQGLQFLFEYFSETQRNKGNFPGRFSGRQFSNSRSEMNVSTLELGDSALYLCASSPELGPYEQYFGPGTRLTVT.

J is TRBJ1-6 and V is TRBV4-1; D is possibly TRBD1 (5 bases). CDR3 size: 15 residues. V shed 0 bases and J shed 8 bases, with 11 bases lying between them. Germline V gene sequence: CDR1 MGHRA, CDR2 YSYEKL. CDR3: CASSQEGGGYSPLHF. The CDR3 DNA is TGCGCCAGCAGCCAAGAGGGGGGAGGTTATTCACCCCTCCACTTT.

The rearrangement links TRBV5-6 to TRBJ1-2, with D possibly matching TRBD1 (6 bases). The CDR3 has 15 amino acids. Germline V gene lookup returns CDR1 SGHDT and CDR2 YYEEEE. V gave up 4 bases and J gave up 4 bases, with 17 bases separating them. The CDR3 nucleotides are TGTGCCAGCAGCCTGGGGGGACCGACAGGCTATGGCTACACCTTC. It specifies CASSLGGPTGYGYTF.

The chain links TRBV18 to TRBJ2-3; 12 nucleotides line up with TRBD2. This CDR3 comprises 17 residues. J was trimmed by 7 bases and V by 1 base; bases with no gene match: 9. Germline-derived CDR1 and CDR2 are KGHSH and LQKENI. The CDR3, as DNA: TGTGCCAGCTCACCACAGGCGACTAGCGGGAGTCTAAATACGCAGTATTTT. Protein sequence: CASSPQATSGSLNTQYF.

This clone is classed as medium-sized. The chain is built from TRBV2 and TRBJ1-2; D is unresolved. This CDR3 region has 14 residues. V lost 1 base and J lost 8, with 14 bases in between. Germline values: CDR1 SNHLY, CDR2 FYNNEI. The CDR3 bases are TGTGCCAGCAGTGAAGACTTCCTGCGAAGGGGCTACACCTTC. Its protein product is CASSEDFLRRGYTF.

The chain combines TRBV11-3 with TRBJ2-7; 8 bases agree with TRBD1. The CDR3 has 13 residues. Germline CDR1 and CDR2: SGHNT and YENEEA. Trimming at V came to 4 bases and at J to 4 bases, leaving 3 bases not matched to a gene. The CDR3 DNA follows: TGTGCCAGCAGCTCCCGGACAGGGTACGAGCAGTACTTC. Its translation: CASSSRTGYEQYF. Full variable domain (rest looked up from reference TRBV11-3 and TRBJ2-7): EAGVVQSPRYKIIEKKQPVAFWCNPISGHNTLYWYLQNLGQGPELLIRYENEEAVDDSQLPKDRFSAERLKGVDSTLKIQPAELGDSAVYLCASSSRTGYEQYFGPGTRLTVT.

This chain joins TRBV7-2 and TRBJ2-4; D is ambiguous. Germline V gene sequence: CDR1 SGHTA, CDR2 FQGNSA. V was cut by 2 bases and J by 1 base, with 3 bases left in between. The length of the CDR3 is 13 residues. The CDR3 DNA follows: TGTGCCAGCAGCTTACTCGCCAAAAACATTCAGTACTTC. Translation gives CASSLLAKNIQYF.

The chain recombines TRBV11-1 with TRBJ1-5; no clear D. Per the germline V gene, CDR1 is SGHAT and CDR2 is FQDESV (reference sequence). Trimming took off 1 base at V and 4 bases at J, with 5 bases between the two ends. The CDR3 is made up of 13 amino acids. CDR3 protein: CASSLGQNQPQHF. The DNA of the CDR3 is TGTGCCAGCAGCTTAGGGCAGAATCAGCCCCAGCATTTT.

The V and J genes are TRBV5-1 and TRBJ2-2; D might be TRBD1 (5 bases). This CDR3 spans 15 amino acids. CDR1 is SGHRS and CDR2 is YFSETQ in the germline V gene. V dropped 2 bases and J dropped 1 base, with 9 bases sitting between them. The CDR3 is CASSFLGQNTGELFF. The DNA for the CDR3 is TGCGCCAGCAGCTTCCTCGGACAGAACACCGGGGAGCTGTTTTTT. Filled out from reference TRBV5-1 and TRBJ2-2, the complete variable domain reads KAGVTQTPRYLIKTRGQQVTLSCSPISGHRSVSWYQQTPGQGLQFLFEYFSETQRNKGNFPGRFSGRQFSNSRSEMNVSTLELGDSALYLCASSFLGQNTGELFFGEGSRLTVL.

The gene calls are TRBV7-2 and TRBJ1-6; the D gene is possibly TRBD1 (5 bases). Trimming left V 1 base short and J 5 bases short, with 6 bases between. The CDR3 covers 14 residues. Germline lookup yields CDR1 SGHTA and CDR2 FQGNSA. CDR3 DNA sequence: TGTGCCAGCAGCTTAGGACAGCATAATTCACCCCTCCACTTT. This codes for CASSLGQHNSPLHF.

J is TRBJ1-1 and V is TRBV13; possibly TRBD1 for D (5 bases). The germline V gene encodes CDR1 PRHDT and CDR2 FYEKMQ (reference sequence). The CDR3 spans 14 residues. The V gene lost 0 bases and the J gene lost 10 bases, with 15 bases spanning the gap. For the CDR3, the DNA is TGTGCCAGCAGCTTAGGCCTAGTGGCCGGGGGAGCTTTCTTT. The encoded protein is CASSLGLVAGGAFF.

The gene calls are TRBV5-1 and TRBJ2-7; maybe TRBD2 (6 bases). Trimming cost V 0 bases and J 5 bases, with 12 bases left between them. CDR1 and CDR2 (germline): SGHRS, YFSETQ. There are 14 residues in the CDR3. CDR3 in amino acids: CASSLGAGIDEQYF. The CDR3, as DNA: TGCGCCAGCAGCTTGGGGGCGGGAATAGACGAGCAGTACTTC.

The genes are TRBV2 and TRBJ2-7; D may be TRBD1 (5 bases). Germline CDR1 is SNHLY and CDR2 is FYNNEI. The CDR3 sequence is 16 residues long. The germline V and J ends were trimmed by 0 bases and 4 bases, with 16 bases remaining between them. CDR3 protein: CASSEALRQRPYEQYF. The CDR3 DNA reads as TGTGCCAGCAGTGAAGCCCTACGACAGAGACCTTACGAGCAGTACTTC.

This chain links TRBV5-4 with TRBJ1-1; D not certain. The CDR3 sequence is 14 residues long. V was pared by 4 bases and J by 1 base, with 11 bases between. Germline V gene lookup returns CDR1 SGHNT and CDR2 YYREEE (reference sequence). The CDR3 here is CASSRTEANTEAFF. For the CDR3, the DNA is TGTGCCAGCAGCCGAACTGAAGCGAACACTGAAGCTTTCTTT.

This clone occurred once. The genes are TRBV5-5 and TRBJ1-5, with a possible D match to TRBD1 (6 bases). From germline, CDR1 is SGHKS and CDR2 YYEKEE (reference sequence). Trimming shortened V by 2 bases and J by 6 bases, and 12 bases separated the two germline ends. The CDR3 loop spans 14 amino acids. This chain's CDR3 is CASSFSGVSQPQHF. DNA of the CDR3: TGTGCCAGCAGCTTCTCAGGGGTAAGTCAGCCCCAGCATTTT.

This chain joins TRBV30 and TRBJ1-2, with 7 bases lining up with TRBD1. Trimming at V came to 3 bases and at J to 8 bases, leaving 9 bases not matched to a gene. Germline V CDR1 and CDR2: GTSNPN, SVGIG (reference sequence). The CDR3 runs to 13 residues. The CDR3 nucleotides are TGTGCCTGGAGGAGGGGGCAGGGCGGCGGCTACACCTTC. It specifies CAWRRGQGGGYTF.

This rearrangement joins TRBV6-5 to TRBJ2-1; a weak D match, TRBD2 (5 bases). CDR3 length: 14 residues. Germline values: CDR1 MNHEY, CDR2 SVGAGI. V lost 3 bases and J lost 10, with 16 bases in between. CDR3 amino acids: CASSYSGSGKEQFF. DNA for the CDR3: TGTGCCAGCAGTTATTCGGGGTCTGGGAAAGAGCAGTTCTTC.

The CDR3 DNA sequence: TGTGCCAGCTCACCTTCGGGAGACTTCCAGTTCTTC. Residues: CASSPSGDFQFF. The genes are TRBV18 and TRBJ2-1, with a possible D match to TRBD2 (6 bases). The CDR3 has 12 amino acids. V lost 3 bases, J lost 13 bases, and 13 bases lay in between. Looked up from germline, CDR1 is KGHSH and CDR2 is LQKENI.

V gene TRBV7-2 combines with J gene TRBJ1-4; TRBD1 is a possible D gene (6 bases). The V gene lost 1 base and the J gene lost 5 bases, with 14 bases spanning the gap. The CDR3 is 16 residues long. Germline CDR1 reads SGHTA; CDR2 reads FQGNSA. The CDR3 protein is CASSLDAAGENEKLFF. In DNA form, the CDR3 reads TGTGCCAGCAGCTTAGACGCCGCAGGGGAAAATGAAAAACTGTTTTTT. The full variable domain, in which reference TRBV7-2 and TRBJ1-4 provide the parts outside the CDR3, is GAGVSQSPSNKVTEKGKDVELRCDPISGHTALYWYRQSLGQGLEFLIYFQGNSAPDKSGLPSDRFSAERTGGSVSTLTIQRTQQEDSAVYLCASSLDAAGENEKLFFGSGTQLSVL.

This chain connects TRBV7-3 to TRBJ2-7; D is unresolved. This CDR3 is 14 amino acids long. Trimming left V 4 bases short and J 5 bases short, with 15 bases between. Germline values: CDR1 SGHTA, CDR2 FQGTGA. CDR3 nucleotides: TGTGCCAGCAGCTCAGGACCTATGTCTAACGAGCAGTACTTC. Protein sequence: CASSSGPMSNEQYF.

By share of the sample, this clone is medium-sized. The J gene is TRBJ2-7, the V gene TRBV5-1; 7 bases align to TRBD2. J gave up 0 bases and V 0 bases, and 6 bases lay outside the gene matches. CDR3 length: 16 residues. Germline V gives CDR1 SGHRS, CDR2 YFSETQ. The CDR3 loop is CASSLGLLAISYEQYF. As DNA, the CDR3 is TGCGCCAGCAGCTTGGGACTACTAGCGATCTCCTACGAGCAGTACTTC. Using reference TRBV5-1 and TRBJ2-7 for the parts outside the CDR3, the full variable domain is KAGVTQTPRYLIKTRGQQVTLSCSPISGHRSVSWYQQTPGQGLQFLFEYFSETQRNKGNFPGRFSGRQFSNSRSEMNVSTLELGDSALYLCASSLGLLAISYEQYFGPGTRLTVT.